Listed below are T cell receptor beta chains from one sample, sequenced in a study of blood T cell dynamics during melanoma immunotherapy. TCRdb's copy holds only in-frame clones and misses some; the assay was immunoSEQ multiplex PCR. The data contain 4,000 to 5,000 clones, approximately 86% of them singletons. The sample consisted of blood, taken from a patient treated with checkpoint blockade. The source of these receptors is a human donor with melanoma. Each CDR3 is given with its conserved first and last residue. A D gene is named only where the DNA matches it firmly. Clone size is shown for a subset of rows, as once, few, many or a class of expanded clone.

d_gene	v_gene	abundance	j_gene	CDR3nt	CDR3aa
NA	TRBV5-4	once	TRBJ1-1	TGTGCCAGCAGCTTGGGTAACAGCGCAAACACTGAAGCTTTCTTT	CASSLGNSANTEAFF
TRBD1	TRBV25-1	NA	TRBJ2-7	TGTGCCAGCAGTGAATTAAGTTCAGGGACAGTCGGGCACGAGCAGTACTTC	CASSELSSGTVGHEQYF
NA	TRBV5-1	NA	TRBJ1-2	TGCGCCAGCAGCTTGGTCGGGTCCTATGGCTACACCTTC	CASSLVGSYGYTF
TRBD2	TRBV7-7	NA	TRBJ2-7	TGTGCTAGCAGCCAGGGACTAGCGGGAAACTACGAGCAGTACTTC	CASSQGLAGNYEQYF
NA	TRBV5-5	NA	TRBJ1-2	TGTGCCAGCAGCTTGTCTGGGGACGGCTACACCTTC	CASSLSGDGYTF
NA	TRBV27	few	TRBJ2-7	TGTGCCAGCCGCCGGTCGAGGGATCGCTACGAGCAGTACTTC	CASRRSRDRYEQYF
NA	TRBV7-2	NA	TRBJ2-7	TGTGCCAGCAGCCCCCGCGGAACGAGCTCCTACGAGCAGTACTTC	CASSPRGTSSYEQYF
TRBD2	TRBV30	NA	TRBJ2-1	TGTGCCTGGACCCTTTGGACTAGCGGGAGGGCCAGGGATGAGCAGTTCTTC	CAWTLWTSGRARDEQFF
NA	TRBV18	NA	TRBJ1-2	TGTGCCAGCTCACCAACAGAAAACTATGGCTACACCTTC	CASSPTENYGYTF
TRBD2	TRBV9	once	TRBJ2-1	TGTGCCAGCAGCGTAGCTAGCGGGAACTCCTACAATGAGCAGTTCTTC	CASSVASGNSYNEQFF
TRBD1	TRBV11-1	NA	TRBJ2-1	TGTGCCAGCAGCCTCCAGGGACAGGGGGCAGAAGAGCAGTTCTTC	CASSLQGQGAEEQFF
TRBD2	TRBV5-4	NA	TRBJ2-7	TGTGCCAGCAGGAGTAGCGGGAACTCCTACGAGCAGTACTTC	CASRSSGNSYEQYF
NA	TRBV7-8	once	TRBJ1-5	TGTGCCAGCAGCGGGAGCAATCAGCCCCAGCATTTT	CASSGSNQPQHF
TRBD1	TRBV4-2	NA	TRBJ1-4	TGTGCCAGCAGCCTCAAAGCGTCGGACAGGGGCGAAAAACTGTTTTTT	CASSLKASDRGEKLFF
NA	TRBV28	NA	TRBJ2-7	TGTGCCAGCACCCTAAGGTTTGACAGCTACGAGCAGTACTTC	CASTLRFDSYEQYF
TRBD2	TRBV7-2	NA	TRBJ2-1	TGTGCCAGCAGCTTAGGAGGGACTAGCGGGAGGAGGAATGAGCAGTTCTTC	CASSLGGTSGRRNEQFF
NA	TRBV7-2	NA	TRBJ1-1	TGTGCCAGCAGCTTAAAGATCGGGGCCATGAACACTGAAGCTTTCTTT	CASSLKIGAMNTEAFF
NA	TRBV7-6	NA	TRBJ2-7	TGTGCCAGCAGCTTAGGAGGTAGTAAGAACTACGAGCAGTACTTC	CASSLGGSKNYEQYF
NA	TRBV6-4	NA	TRBJ1-4	TGTGCCAGCAGTGACTCCCAACAGGGTTCTGAAAAACTGTTTTTT	CASSDSQQGSEKLFF
NA	TRBV27	NA	TRBJ2-1	TGTGCCAGCAGTTTAGGTGGGGCTAATACGGTTGAGCAGTTCTTC	CASSLGGANTVEQFF
NA	TRBV30	few	TRBJ1-5	TGTGCCTGGAGTTGGACGGAAGGGACCCAGCATTTT	CAWSWTEGTQHF
NA	TRBV7-9	NA	TRBJ2-3	TGTGCCAGCAGCTTAGTAAGCACAGATACGCAGTATTTT	CASSLVSTDTQYF
NA	TRBV29-1	NA	TRBJ2-4	TGCAGCGTTCGCCCTGAGTTAGCCAAAAACATTCAGTACTTC	CSVRPELAKNIQYF
TRBD2	TRBV10-3	NA	TRBJ2-5	TGTGCCATCAGTGACCTTCTCGGGGGGATCGAGACCCAGTACTTC	CAISDLLGGIETQYF
TRBD2	TRBV4-2	NA	TRBJ2-2	TGTGCCAGCAGCCCGAACCATCCACGGCCGGGGGGTCTTCATCCACAAGTAACCGGGGAGCTGTTTTTT	CASSPNHPRPGGLHPQVTGELFF
TRBD1	TRBV4-3	NA	TRBJ2-2	TGCGCCAGCAGCCAAGATTCAAGTCGACAGGGGTATTACACCGGGGAGCTGTTTTTT	CASSQDSSRQGYYTGELFF
NA	TRBV6-5	NA	TRBJ2-5	TGTGCCAGCAGACGAATTGGAGTCCAAGAGACCCAGTACTTC	CASRRIGVQETQYF
NA	TRBV7-3	NA	TRBJ2-2	TGTGCCAGCACCCAAGAGGTGGGGTCCGCCGGGGAGCTGTTTTTT	CASTQEVGSAGELFF
NA	TRBV6-6	NA	TRBJ1-1	TGTGCCAGCAGTTCTATCCTGACTGAAGCTTTCTTT	CASSSILTEAFF
TRBD2	TRBV19	NA	TRBJ2-3	TGTGCCAGTAGTGGGCCGGCGGGAGGAAGCACAGATACGCAGTATTTT	CASSGPAGGSTDTQYF
NA	TRBV28	NA	TRBJ1-5	TGTGCCAGCAGACCCCACAGTGGGGGGCAGCCCCAGCATTTT	CASRPHSGGQPQHF
TRBD2	TRBV5-1	NA	TRBJ2-1	TGCGCCAGCAGAGGTAGATATGGCGGGAGGATTAACAATGAGCAGTTCTTC	CASRGRYGGRINNEQFF
TRBD1	TRBV18	once	TRBJ2-2	TGTGCCAGCTCACTACTTGGGACAGGTTCCCCCGGGGAGCTGTTTTTT	CASSLLGTGSPGELFF
TRBD1	TRBV18	NA	TRBJ2-7	TGTGCCAGCTCCGGGACAGTCCCCTACGAGCAGTACTTC	CASSGTVPYEQYF
NA	TRBV6-1	once	TRBJ2-1	TGTGCCAGCAGAACAGGAGGCACCCGCAATGAGCAGTTCTTC	CASRTGGTRNEQFF
NA	TRBV7-2	NA	TRBJ2-7	TGTGCCAGCAGCTTAAACTACTACGAGCAGTACTTC	CASSLNYYEQYF
NA	TRBV2	NA	TRBJ2-1	TGTGCCAGCAGGAGAGATACGGATGAGCAGTTCTTC	CASRRDTDEQFF
NA	TRBV7-9	NA	TRBJ2-1	TGTGCCAGCAGCTTAGGGGCGAGCATGCAGGGATTGTGGGAGCAGTTCTTC	CASSLGASMQGLWEQFF
TRBD2	TRBV25-1	NA	TRBJ2-1	TGTGCCAGCAGTGGGGCGGGAGTCCTTCTACGCTCCTACAATGAGCAGTTCTTC	CASSGAGVLLRSYNEQFF
NA	TRBV21-1	few	TRBJ2-1	TGTGCCAGAGACGGCCGGGACTCCGGAGGGTCGGATGAGCAGTTCTTC	CARDGRDSGGSDEQFF
NA	TRBV11-3	NA	TRBJ2-1	TGTGCCAGCAGCTTAACGTCCGGGACTCTTTACAATGAGCAGTTCTTC	CASSLTSGTLYNEQFF
NA	TRBV19	NA	TRBJ1-1	TGTGCCAGTAGCCCCGGATGGGGGGTGGTCACTGAAGCTTTCTTT	CASSPGWGVVTEAFF
NA	TRBV6-4	NA	TRBJ2-1	TGTGCCAGCAGTGAGGCTGTTGGGGGAAGGGAGCAGTTCTTC	CASSEAVGGREQFF
NA	TRBV30	NA	TRBJ1-5	TGTGCCTGGAAATCAGGGAACCAGCCCCAGCATTTT	CAWKSGNQPQHF